These 32 T cell receptor beta chains share one sample of origin, sequenced in a study of T cell repertoires in cytomegalovirus infection. For these TCRs, the target antigens are not known. Using its own MiXCR run on the reads, TCRdb lists one record per CDR3 protein. The sample lists 650,000 to 900,000 distinct CDR3 sequences, 29% occurring once. The source material was cultured CD8+ T cells from PBMCs, sampled from culture after CMV antigen stimulation. Source of these receptors: a human donor in good health (CMV status not recorded). Some clones in this sample may be carry-over from other donors' samples.

This clonotype has more than one count but fewer than ten. This sequence joins TRBV19 and TRBJ1-5, with 8 bases matching TRBD1. Germline V gives CDR1 LNHDA, CDR2 SQIVND (reference sequence). The CDR3 runs 17 residues. The V segment lost 5 bases and the J segment 2 bases; nucleotides outside the gene matches: 11. The CDR3 loop reads CASSLGQGDTRNQPQHF. CDR3 DNA: TGTGCCAGTAGTCTCGGACAGGGAGACACACGCAATCAGCCCCAGCATTTT.

The chain joins TRBV6-5 to TRBJ1-5; the D is unclear. This CDR3 comprises 15 residues. Per germline, CDR1 MNHEY and CDR2 SVGAGI. With 6 bases removed from V and 4 bases from J, the gap between germline ends came to 16 bases. The CDR3 bases are TGTGCCAGCAGATTCAAAAGATACGGGAATCAGCCCCAGCATTTT. Translating gives CASRFKRYGNQPQHF.

This clonotype was seen a few times. The chain links TRBV11-3 to TRBJ2-2; D is uncertain. Germline V gene lookup returns CDR1 SGHNT and CDR2 YENEEA. V lost 5 bases to trimming and J lost 6 bases, with 19 bases between them. The CDR3 runs 16 residues. The CDR3, as DNA: TGTGCCAGCAGCCCCGCGGACGGAAATTTGGCCGGGGAGCTGTTTTTT. This gives the protein CASSPADGNLAGELFF.

V usage is TRBV7-9 and J usage is TRBJ1-1; D is possibly TRBD1 (5 bases). The CDR3 loop spans 13 amino acids. CDR1 is SEHNR and CDR2 is FQNEAQ in the germline V gene (reference sequence). V dropped 5 bases and J dropped 10 bases, with 17 bases sitting between them. The CDR3 DNA sequence: TGTGCCAGCAGCCCCCCTTGGGACCTCGGAGCTTTCTTT. Translation: CASSPPWDLGAFF.

This rearrangement joins TRBV4-3 to TRBJ2-5; the D is unclear. The ends were cut back, 2 bases at V and 1 base at J, with 11 bases in the middle. The germline CDR1 and CDR2 sequences are LGHNA and YSLEER. The CDR3 is 15 residues long. CDR3 in amino acids: CASSQSLTSQETQYF. The CDR3 DNA reads TGCGCCAGCAGCCAAAGCTTGACTTCCCAAGAGACCCAGTACTTC.

This clonotype was found a few times. The rearrangement joins TRBV2 to TRBJ2-1, with D maybe TRBD1 (6 bases). In germline, CDR1 is SNHLY, CDR2 FYNNEI. CDR3 length: 15 amino acids. Trimming removed 6 bases from V and 0 bases from J, with 12 bases in between. CDR3: CASRPGHRSYNEQFF. In nucleotides, the CDR3 is TGTGCCAGCAGGCCGGGACACCGCTCCTACAATGAGCAGTTCTTC.

This clonotype was detected a few times. V and J are TRBV7-9 and TRBJ1-4, with a weak D call TRBD1 (5 bases). The CDR3 runs 14 residues. V lost 5 bases to trimming and J lost 8 bases, with 15 bases between them. Germline-derived CDR1 and CDR2 are SEHNR and FQNEAQ (reference sequence). The CDR3 protein is CASSQSGAEEKLFF. The CDR3 DNA reads as TGTGCCAGCAGCCAGTCCGGGGCCGAGGAAAAACTGTTTTTT.

There are a few counts of this clonotype. The V gene is TRBV28, the J gene TRBJ2-7; 7 bases fit TRBD1. The CDR3 is made up of 14 amino acids. Trimming removed 4 bases from V and 0 bases from J; junction bases left unmatched: 3. Germline CDR1 MDHEN, CDR2 SYDVKM. The CDR3 region is CASSSQGSSYEQYV. The CDR3 DNA reads TGTGCCAGCAGTTCACAGGGGAGCTCCTACGAGCAGTACGTC.

The chain couples TRBV7-9 to TRBJ1-2; 9 nucleotides match TRBD1. CDR1 SEHNR and CDR2 FQNEAQ come from the germline V gene (reference sequence). J lost 4 bases, V lost 5 bases, and 8 bases had no gene match. There are 15 residues in the CDR3. CDR3 residues: CASSHRDRVGYGYTF. DNA for the CDR3: TGTGCCAGCAGCCACCGGGACAGGGTTGGCTATGGCTACACCTTC.

The chain is built from TRBV7-9 and TRBJ2-2; the D gene is possibly TRBD2 (5 bases). The CDR3 is 15 residues long. The V end was cut by 3 bases, the J end by 5 bases, with 13 bases between. Germline CDR1 is SEHNR and CDR2 is FQNEAQ (reference sequence). Written as DNA, the CDR3 is TGTGCCAGCAGCTTTACCGGGGAAGTGACCGGGGAGCTGTTTTTT. It specifies CASSFTGEVTGELFF. Variable domain in full (rest from reference TRBV7-9 and TRBJ2-2): DTGVSQNPRHKITKRGQNVTFRCDPISEHNRLYWYRQTLGQGPEFLTYFQNEAQLEKSRLLSDRFSAERPKGSFSTLEIQRTEQGDSAMYLCASSFTGEVTGELFFGEGSRLTVL.

The V and J genes are TRBV2 and TRBJ1-1; D is possibly TRBD1 (5 bases). V was shortened by 8 bases and J by 9 bases, with 19 bases between the two germline ends. This CDR3 has 13 residues. Germline V gives CDR1 SNHLY, CDR2 FYNNEI. CDR3 coding DNA: TGTGCCAGCGCTTACCAAGGGGATACCCAAGCTTTCTTT. Protein: CASAYQGDTQAFF.

This clonotype has only a few counts. This chain links TRBV7-6 with TRBJ1-1; D is perhaps TRBD1 (6 bases). There are 14 residues in the CDR3. Germline loops: CDR1 SGHVS, CDR2 FNYEAQ. Trimming took 2 bases from V and 8 from J, leaving 15 bases between them. The CDR3 nucleotides read TGTGCCAGCAGCTTATCGGGGGGCGGAACAGAAGCTTTCTTT. Its protein is CASSLSGGGTEAFF.

The chain combines TRBV6-2 or TRBV6-3 with TRBJ2-5; D not resolved. Germline lookup yields CDR1 MNHEY and CDR2 SVGEGT. The CDR3 extends over 13 amino acids. V was clipped by 7 bases and J by 1 base, with 10 bases between them. The CDR3: CASNRRGQETQYF. CDR3 nucleotide sequence: TGTGCCAGCAACCGACGCGGCCAAGAGACCCAGTACTTC.

This clonotype was seen a handful of times. The CDR3 nucleotides read TGTGCCAGCAGTTACTCCGTCCCCCGGGGCAATCAGCCCCAGCATTTT. Amino acids: CASSYSVPRGNQPQHF. This chain joins TRBV6-5 and TRBJ1-5; D unclear. V dropped 0 bases and J dropped 2 bases, with 11 bases sitting between them. The CDR3 is 16 residues long. Germline CDR1 is MNHEY and CDR2 is SVGAGI.

The chain joins TRBV4-2 to TRBJ1-5; 7 nucleotides match TRBD1. V was pared by 0 bases and J by 4 bases, with 6 bases of the junction left unmatched. Germline V gives CDR1 LGHNA, CDR2 YNFKEQ. The CDR3 is 16 residues long. The CDR3 sequence is CASSQDEETGNQPQHF. The CDR3 DNA reads TGTGCCAGCAGCCAAGATGAGGAGACAGGGAATCAGCCCCAGCATTTT.

This clonotype was detected a few times. The J gene is TRBJ2-7, the V gene TRBV3-1; D remains ambiguous. This CDR3 has 16 amino acids. The ends were cut back, 0 bases at V and 2 bases at J, with 14 bases in the middle. Per the germline V gene, CDR1 is LGHDT and CDR2 is YNNKEL (reference sequence). The DNA of the CDR3 is TGTGCCAGCAGCCAAGATTATAAAGAACCAGCCTACGAGCAGTACTTC. It specifies CASSQDYKEPAYEQYF.

This clonotype has a handful of counts. The rearrangement uses TRBV12-5 and TRBJ1-5; the D gene is possibly TRBD1 (5 bases). V shed 5 bases and J shed 3 bases, with 14 bases lying between them. The CDR3 spans 15 residues. CDR1 and CDR2 (germline): LGHNT, FRNRAP. CDR3 DNA sequence: TGTGCTAGTGGTCTCTACCGGGACCACAATCAGCCCCAGCATTTT. This sequence encodes CASGLYRDHNQPQHF.

This sequence joins TRBV28 and TRBJ2-7; TRBD2 matches 7 bases. Per the germline V gene, CDR1 is MDHEN and CDR2 is SYDVKM. The CDR3 consists of 13 residues. Losses at the gene ends were 8 bases for V and 4 bases for J; bases not matched to a gene: 8. The CDR3 sequence: CASRGGDGYEQYV. In nucleotides, the CDR3 is TGTGCCAGCCGGGGAGGGGATGGGTACGAGCAGTACGTC.

The chain carries TRBV5-5 and TRBJ2-1; D is uncertain. Germline assignment: CDR1 SGHKS and CDR2 YYEKEE (reference sequence). The germline V and J ends were trimmed by 0 bases and 0 bases, with 7 bases remaining between them. This CDR3 comprises 15 residues. The CDR3 bases are TGTGCCAGCAGCTTGGTCCACCCCTCCTACAATGAGCAGTTCTTC. Amino acid sequence: CASSLVHPSYNEQFF. Filled out from reference TRBV5-5 and TRBJ2-1, the complete variable domain reads DAGVTQSPTHLIKTRGQQVTLRCSPISGHKSVSWYQQVLGQGPQFIFQYYEKEERGRGNFPDRFSARQFPNYSSELNVNALLLGDSALYLCASSLVHPSYNEQFFGPGTRLTVL.

The rearrangement uses TRBV20-1 and TRBJ1-4; 9 bases fit TRBD1. CDR1 and CDR2 from the germline V gene are DFQATT and SNEGSKA (reference sequence). V shed 6 bases, J shed 12 bases, and the junction held 11 bases outside the gene matches. CDR3 length: 13 amino acids. CDR3 DNA: TGCAGTGCGTCGGGACAGGGCAGCCGGGAACTGTTTTTT. Its protein is CSASGQGSRELFF.

The chain couples TRBV7-9 to TRBJ2-1; unclear D gene. From germline, CDR1 is SEHNR and CDR2 FQNEAQ (reference sequence). V was clipped by 5 bases and J by 2 bases, with 16 bases between them. The CDR3 extends over 16 amino acids. The CDR3 spells CASSPTVGGPYNEQFF. CDR3 nucleotide sequence: TGTGCCAGCAGCCCTACCGTAGGTGGTCCCTACAATGAGCAGTTCTTC.

J is TRBJ2-1 and V is TRBV12-5, with D tentatively TRBD1 or TRBD2 (5 bases each). Trimming removed 7 bases at V and 7 bases at J, with 11 bases between. Per the germline V gene, CDR1 is LGHNT and CDR2 is FRNRAP. CDR3 length: 12 amino acids. CDR3 region: CASDFGGNEQFF. The CDR3 nucleotides read TGTGCTAGTGATTTTGGGGGAAATGAGCAGTTCTTC.

V and J are TRBV7-6 and TRBJ2-3; the D is unclear. Trimming stripped 1 base from V and 5 bases from J, with 7 bases between. Germline values: CDR1 SGHVS, CDR2 FNYEAQ. The CDR3 consists of 13 residues. CDR3 in amino acids: CASSLVERDTQYF. The CDR3 DNA reads TGTGCCAGCAGCTTAGTTGAGCGAGATACGCAGTATTTT. The whole variable domain, filled in from reference TRBV7-6 and TRBJ2-3, reads GAGVSQSPRYKVTKRGQDVALRCDPISGHVSLYWYRQALGQGPEFLTYFNYEAQQDKSGLPNDRFSAERPEGSISTLTIQRTEQRDSAMYRCASSLVERDTQYFGPGTRLTVL.

The rearrangement uses TRBV4-3 and TRBJ1-2, with D perhaps TRBD1 (5 bases). The ends were cut back, 2 bases at V and 8 bases at J, with 12 bases in the middle. The germline CDR1 and CDR2 sequences are LGHNA and YSLEER. CDR3 size: 13 residues. CDR3 nucleotides: TGCGCCAGCAGCCAATTCAGGGACGGCGGCTACACCTTC. Translating it yields CASSQFRDGGYTF.

The gene calls are TRBV13 and TRBJ2-1; possible D gene TRBD2, 7 bases. This CDR3 comprises 16 residues. CDR1 and CDR2 from the germline V gene are PRHDT and FYEKMQ (reference sequence). The germline V and J ends were trimmed by 1 base and 8 bases, with 18 bases remaining between them. CDR3 sequence: CASSLALEGGSDEQFF. The CDR3 nucleotides read TGTGCCAGCAGCTTAGCGCTTGAGGGGGGGAGCGATGAGCAGTTCTTC.

The table lists this clonotype with a few counts. The chain has TRBV27 and TRBJ2-1, with 9 bases matching TRBD2. CDR1 and CDR2 from the germline V gene are MNHEY and SMNVEV (reference sequence). The CDR3 has 15 residues. With 4 bases clipped from V and 7 bases from J, the junction kept 8 bases outside the gene matches. The CDR3 coding sequence is TGTGCCAGCAGTTACGGGACTAGCACGGGGAATGAGCAGTTCTTC. This sequence encodes CASSYGTSTGNEQFF.

This clonotype has a handful of counts. The chain carries TRBV19 and TRBJ2-1; D unresolved. The CDR3 sequence is 14 residues long. The ends were cut back, 1 base at V and 4 bases at J, with 8 bases in the middle. Germline V gives CDR1 LNHDA, CDR2 SQIVND (reference sequence). The CDR3 DNA reads as TGTGCCAGTAGTATAGTTGGCGGATACAATGAGCAGTTCTTC. Residues: CASSIVGGYNEQFF.

A remark on this clonotype: A read error may explain this, as a much larger clone is one base away. The genes are TRBV2 and TRBJ2-1; D is uncertain. The germline V and J ends were trimmed by 8 bases and 0 bases, with 2 bases remaining between them. The CDR3 covers 11 residues. Germline V gene sequence: CDR1 SNHLY, CDR2 FYNNEI. CDR3: CASPSYNEQFF. The CDR3, as DNA: TGTGCCAGCCCCTCCTACAATGAGCAGTTCTTC.

The CDR3 DNA reads TGCGCCAGCAGCCAATCCCCACGGGAGCCAGCGGGGGAGCAAGAGACCCAGTACTTC. Its protein product is CASSQSPREPAGEQETQYF. The J gene is TRBJ2-5, the V gene TRBV4-1; 8 positions match TRBD2. After removal of 2 bases from V and 2 bases from J, the junction contained 16 bases not matched to a gene. The germline V gene encodes CDR1 MGHRA and CDR2 YSYEKL. CDR3 length: 19 amino acids.

The chain links TRBV4-1 to TRBJ1-5, with 7 bases fitting TRBD1. CDR1 MGHRA and CDR2 YSYEKL come from the germline V gene. The CDR3 is made up of 15 amino acids. With 3 bases clipped from V and 9 bases from J, the junction kept 11 bases outside the gene matches. As DNA, the CDR3 is TGCGCCAGCAGCCATGAGAGGCAGGGGGTACGGCCCCAGCATTTT. Protein product: CASSHERQGVRPQHF.

The chain uses TRBV18 and TRBJ2-7; D is undetermined. This CDR3 contains 15 residues. Germline CDR1 is KGHSH and CDR2 is LQKENI. Trimming removed 2 bases at V and 2 bases at J, with 13 bases between. The CDR3 bases are TGTGCCAGCTCACCAAACGACATGAGAACCTACGAGCAGTACTTC. Translation gives CASSPNDMRTYEQYF.

This clonotype was observed at least ten times. The chain has TRBV19 and TRBJ1-5; 7 bases fit TRBD1. The V gene end was trimmed by 3 bases and the J gene end by 2 bases; junction bases not matched to a gene: 10. This CDR3 has 17 residues. Germline CDR1 reads LNHDA; CDR2 reads SQIVND (reference sequence). The CDR3 region has the DNA TGTGCCAGTAGTATGATCGAGGGGGCATTCGGCAATCAGCCCCAGCATTTT. Protein sequence: CASSMIEGAFGNQPQHF. The full variable domain, completed using reference TRBV19 and TRBJ1-5, is DGGITQSPKYLFRKEGQNVTLSCEQNLNHDAMYWYRQDPGQGLRLIYYSQIVNDFQKGDIAEGYSVSREKKESFPLTVTSAQKNPTAFYLCASSMIEGAFGNQPQHFGDGTRLSIL.